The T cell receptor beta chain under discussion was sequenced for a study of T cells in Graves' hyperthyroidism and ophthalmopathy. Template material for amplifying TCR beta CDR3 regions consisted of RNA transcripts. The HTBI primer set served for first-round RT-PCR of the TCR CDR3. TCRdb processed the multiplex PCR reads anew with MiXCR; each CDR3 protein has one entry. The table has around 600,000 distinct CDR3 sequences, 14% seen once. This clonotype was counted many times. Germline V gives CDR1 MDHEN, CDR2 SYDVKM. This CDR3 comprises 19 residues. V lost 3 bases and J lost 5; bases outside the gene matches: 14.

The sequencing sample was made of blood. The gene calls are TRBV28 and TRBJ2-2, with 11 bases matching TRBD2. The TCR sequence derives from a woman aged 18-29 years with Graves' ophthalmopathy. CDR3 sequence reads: CASSLLTSGKRTLTGELFF. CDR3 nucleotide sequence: TGTGCCAGCAGTTTGTTGACTAGCGGGAAACGTACGTTAACCGGGGAGCTGTTTTTT.